This T cell receptor beta chain was recovered during a study of CD8 T cells in ankylosing spondylitis. This CDR3 comprises 17 residues. The germline V gene has CDR1 SGHTA and CDR2 FQGNSA. The ends lost 5 bases at V and 1 base at J; junction bases unmatched: 11. TCRdb called the 5' RACE reads again in MiXCR, with one record for every CDR3 protein. The sample carries hundreds of thousands of distinct CDR3 sequences, 20% recorded once. V and J are TRBV7-2 and TRBJ2-7, with TRBD2 matching over 10 bases. The TCR was taken from a female donor with ankylosing spondylitis or in good health (not recorded which). The sequenced material came from blood, either unsorted or a sorted T cell fraction (not recorded which). Here the CDR3 DNA reads TGTGCCAGCAGCCTCCTCCCGGATAGCGGGAGGTCCTACGAGCAGTACTTC. This sequence encodes CASSLLPDSGRSYEQYF.